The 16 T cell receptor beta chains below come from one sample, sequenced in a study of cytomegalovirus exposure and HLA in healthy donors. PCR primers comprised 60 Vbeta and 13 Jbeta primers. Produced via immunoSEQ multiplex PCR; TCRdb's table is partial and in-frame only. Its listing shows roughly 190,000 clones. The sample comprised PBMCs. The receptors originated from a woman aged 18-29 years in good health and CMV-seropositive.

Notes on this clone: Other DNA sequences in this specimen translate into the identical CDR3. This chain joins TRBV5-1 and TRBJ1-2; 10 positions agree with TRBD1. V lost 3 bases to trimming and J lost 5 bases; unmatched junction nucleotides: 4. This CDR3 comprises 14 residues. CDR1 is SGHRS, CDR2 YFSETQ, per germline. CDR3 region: CASSSDRGGYGYTF. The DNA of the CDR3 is TGCGCCAGCAGCTCGGACAGGGGGGGATATGGCTACACCTTC.

CDR3 sequence: CAWRFIAGGKYEETQYF. The CDR3 region has the DNA TGTGCCTGGAGATTTATAGCGGGAGGGAAGTATGAAGAGACCCAGTACTTC. The chain is built from TRBV30 and TRBJ2-5, with 11 positions matching TRBD2. The J segment lost 3 bases and the V segment lost 3 bases, leaving 12 bases of the junction unmatched. Germline-derived CDR1 and CDR2 are GTSNPN and SVGIG (reference sequence). The CDR3 runs 17 residues.

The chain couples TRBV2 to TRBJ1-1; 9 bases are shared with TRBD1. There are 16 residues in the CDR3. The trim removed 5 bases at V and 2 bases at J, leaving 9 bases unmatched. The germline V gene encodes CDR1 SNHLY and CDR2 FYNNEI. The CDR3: CASSSTGTGINTEAFF. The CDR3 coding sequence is TGTGCCAGCAGTTCTACCGGGACAGGGATTAACACTGAAGCTTTCTTT.

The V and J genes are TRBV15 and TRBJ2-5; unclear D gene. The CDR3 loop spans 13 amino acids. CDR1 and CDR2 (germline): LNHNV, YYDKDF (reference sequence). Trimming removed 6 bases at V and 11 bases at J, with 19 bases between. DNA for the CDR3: TGTGCCACCAGTACCGCAGAGGTCGGAGAGCAGTACTTC. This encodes CATSTAEVGEQYF.

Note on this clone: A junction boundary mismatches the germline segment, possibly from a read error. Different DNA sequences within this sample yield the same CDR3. The CDR3 DNA follows: TGCGCCAGCAGCTCCCGCGGGGACGAGGTCTATGGCTACACCTTC. Translation: CASSSRGDEVYGYTF. The chain is built from TRBV13 and TRBJ1-2, with D possibly matching TRBD1 (5 bases). Looked up from germline, CDR1 is PRHDT and CDR2 is FYEKMQ (reference sequence). The CDR3 is made up of 15 amino acids. The full variable domain, its missing parts supplied by reference TRBV13 and TRBJ1-2, is AAGVIQSPRHLIKEKRETATLKCYPIPRHDTVYWYQQGPGQDPQFLISFYEKMQSDKGSIPDRFSAQQFSDYHSELNMSSLELGDSALYFCASSSRGDEVYGYTFGSGTRLTVV.

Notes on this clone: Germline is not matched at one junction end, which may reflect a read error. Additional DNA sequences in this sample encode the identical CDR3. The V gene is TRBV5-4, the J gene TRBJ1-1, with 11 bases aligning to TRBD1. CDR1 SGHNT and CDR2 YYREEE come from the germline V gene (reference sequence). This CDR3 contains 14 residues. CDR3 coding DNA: TGTGCCAGCCGGACAGGGGGCACGAACACTGAAGCTTTTTTT. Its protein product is CASRTGGTNTEAFF.

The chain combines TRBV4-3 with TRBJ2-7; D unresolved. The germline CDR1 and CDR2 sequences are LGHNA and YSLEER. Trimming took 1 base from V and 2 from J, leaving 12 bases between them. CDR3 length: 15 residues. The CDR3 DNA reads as TGCGCCAGCAGCCAAGCACACAAAATGCCCTACGAGCAGTACTTC. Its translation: CASSQAHKMPYEQYF.

CDR3 nucleotide sequence: TGTGCCAGCTCACCGGGACTAGCGGCGGGCAATGAGCAGTTCTTC. Translated, it gives CASSPGLAAGNEQFF. This sequence joins TRBV18 and TRBJ2-1; 11 bases match TRBD2. Trimming at V came to 3 bases and at J to 6 bases, leaving 4 bases not matched to a gene. This CDR3 spans 15 amino acids. Germline lookup yields CDR1 KGHSH and CDR2 LQKENI.

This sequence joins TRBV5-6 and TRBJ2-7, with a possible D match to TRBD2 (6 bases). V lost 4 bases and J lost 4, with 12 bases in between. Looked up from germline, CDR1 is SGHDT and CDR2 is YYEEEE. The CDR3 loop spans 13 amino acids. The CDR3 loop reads CASSPRGGYEQYF. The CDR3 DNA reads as TGTGCCAGCAGCCCTAGGGGAGGTTACGAGCAGTACTTC.

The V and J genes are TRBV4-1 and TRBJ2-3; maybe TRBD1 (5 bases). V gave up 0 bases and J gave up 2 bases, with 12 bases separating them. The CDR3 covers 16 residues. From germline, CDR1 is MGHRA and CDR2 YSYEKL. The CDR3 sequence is CASSQDLQGNTDTQYF. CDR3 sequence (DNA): TGCGCCAGCAGCCAAGATCTTCAGGGCAACACAGATACGCAGTATTTT.

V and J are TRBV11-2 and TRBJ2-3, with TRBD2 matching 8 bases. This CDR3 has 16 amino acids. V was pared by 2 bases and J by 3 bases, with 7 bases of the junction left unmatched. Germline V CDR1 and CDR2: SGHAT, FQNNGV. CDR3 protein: CASSLQLAGWTDTQYF. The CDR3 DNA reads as TGTGCCAGCAGCTTACAGCTAGCGGGTTGGACAGATACGCAGTATTTT.

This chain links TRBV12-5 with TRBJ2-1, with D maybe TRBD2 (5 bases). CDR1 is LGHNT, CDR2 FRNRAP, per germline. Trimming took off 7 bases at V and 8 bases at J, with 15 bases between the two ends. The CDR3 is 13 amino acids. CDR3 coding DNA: TGTGCTAGTGTCCTCTCTGGGAGTTATGAGCAGTTCTTC. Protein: CASVLSGSYEQFF.

The CDR3 bases are TGTGCCTGGAGTGTAAGGGGGGGCGGCTACGAGCAGTACTTC. Its protein product is CAWSVRGGGYEQYF. The chain carries TRBV30 and TRBJ2-5; tentatively, D is TRBD2 (7 bases). Gene TRBJ2-7 matches the end of the DNA better, so the J call may be wrong. The CDR3 is 14 amino acids. Germline values: CDR1 GTSNPN, CDR2 SVGIG (reference sequence).

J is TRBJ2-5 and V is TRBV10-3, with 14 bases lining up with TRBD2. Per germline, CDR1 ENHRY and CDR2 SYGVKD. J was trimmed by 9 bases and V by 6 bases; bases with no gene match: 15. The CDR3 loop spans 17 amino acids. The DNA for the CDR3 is TGTGCCATCAGCCAGGGACCGGGACTAGCGGGGGACGGCTCCCAGTACTTC. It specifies CAISQGPGLAGDGSQYF.

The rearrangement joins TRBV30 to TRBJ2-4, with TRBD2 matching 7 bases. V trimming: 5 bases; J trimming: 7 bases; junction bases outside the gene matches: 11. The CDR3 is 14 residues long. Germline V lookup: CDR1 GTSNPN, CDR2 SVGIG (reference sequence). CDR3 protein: CAWASERGPNIQYF. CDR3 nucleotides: TGTGCCTGGGCTTCGGAGCGGGGCCCCAACATTCAGTACTTC.

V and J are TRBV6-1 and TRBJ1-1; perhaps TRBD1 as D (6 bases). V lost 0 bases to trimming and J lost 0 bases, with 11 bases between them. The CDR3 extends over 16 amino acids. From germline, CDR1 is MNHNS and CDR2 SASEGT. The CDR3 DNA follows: TGTGCCAGCAGTGAAGCGTACAGGGTCCTGAACACTGAAGCTTTCTTT. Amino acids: CASSEAYRVLNTEAFF.